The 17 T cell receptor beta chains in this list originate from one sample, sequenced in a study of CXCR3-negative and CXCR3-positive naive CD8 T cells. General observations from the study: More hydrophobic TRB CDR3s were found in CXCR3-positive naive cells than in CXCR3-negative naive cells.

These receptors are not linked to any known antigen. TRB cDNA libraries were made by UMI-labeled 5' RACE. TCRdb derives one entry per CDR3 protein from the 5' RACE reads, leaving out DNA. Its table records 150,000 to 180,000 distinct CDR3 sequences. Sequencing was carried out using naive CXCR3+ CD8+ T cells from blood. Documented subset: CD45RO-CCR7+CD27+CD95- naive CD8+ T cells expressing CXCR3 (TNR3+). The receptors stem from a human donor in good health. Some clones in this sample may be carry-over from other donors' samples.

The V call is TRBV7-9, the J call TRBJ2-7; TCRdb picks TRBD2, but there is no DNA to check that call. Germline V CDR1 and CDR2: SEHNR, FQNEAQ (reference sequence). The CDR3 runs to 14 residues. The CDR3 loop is CASSLVPNGYEQYF.

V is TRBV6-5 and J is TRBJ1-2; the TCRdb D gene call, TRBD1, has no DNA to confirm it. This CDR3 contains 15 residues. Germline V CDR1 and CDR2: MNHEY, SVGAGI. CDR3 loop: CASSYGSGASYGYTF.

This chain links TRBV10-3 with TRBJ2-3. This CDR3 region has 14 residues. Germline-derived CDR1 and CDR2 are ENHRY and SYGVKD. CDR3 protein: CAISELAPTDTQYF.

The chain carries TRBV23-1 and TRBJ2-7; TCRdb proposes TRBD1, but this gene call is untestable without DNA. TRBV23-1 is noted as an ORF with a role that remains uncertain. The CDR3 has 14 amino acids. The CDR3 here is CASSRGGPNYKQYF.

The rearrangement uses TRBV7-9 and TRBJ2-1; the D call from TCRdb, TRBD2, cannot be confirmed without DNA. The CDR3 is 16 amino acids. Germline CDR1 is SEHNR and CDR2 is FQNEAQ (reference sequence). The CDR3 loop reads CASSLEGLEYYNEQFF.

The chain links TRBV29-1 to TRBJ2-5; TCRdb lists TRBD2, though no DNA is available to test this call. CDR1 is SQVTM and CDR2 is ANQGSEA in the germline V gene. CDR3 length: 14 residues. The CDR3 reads CSVEGLARQETQYF.

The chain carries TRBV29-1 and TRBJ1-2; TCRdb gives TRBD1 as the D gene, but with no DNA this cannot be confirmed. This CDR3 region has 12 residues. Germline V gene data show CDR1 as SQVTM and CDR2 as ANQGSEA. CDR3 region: CSIPGHIYGYTF.

The CDR3 region is CASSSLPVGQPQHF. The rearrangement joins TRBV28 to TRBJ1-5; TCRdb's assignment of TRBD1 cannot be checked, as there is no DNA. The CDR3 covers 14 residues. Germline CDR1 MDHEN, CDR2 SYDVKM.

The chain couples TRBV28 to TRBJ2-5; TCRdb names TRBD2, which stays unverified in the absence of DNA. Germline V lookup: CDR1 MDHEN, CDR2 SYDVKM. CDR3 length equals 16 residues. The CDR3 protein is CASSLLAGGTEETQYF.

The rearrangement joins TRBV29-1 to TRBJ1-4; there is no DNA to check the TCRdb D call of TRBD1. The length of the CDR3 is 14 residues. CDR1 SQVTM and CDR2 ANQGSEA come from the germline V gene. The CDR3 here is CSVEILGQGERLFF.

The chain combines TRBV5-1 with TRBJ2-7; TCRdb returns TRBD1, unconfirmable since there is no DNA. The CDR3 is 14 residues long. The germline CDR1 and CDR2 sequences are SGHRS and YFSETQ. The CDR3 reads CASSFYGGPYEQYF.

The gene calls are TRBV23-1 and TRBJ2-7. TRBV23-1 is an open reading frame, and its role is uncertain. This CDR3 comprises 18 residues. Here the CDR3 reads CASSHGWSTVERSYEQYF.

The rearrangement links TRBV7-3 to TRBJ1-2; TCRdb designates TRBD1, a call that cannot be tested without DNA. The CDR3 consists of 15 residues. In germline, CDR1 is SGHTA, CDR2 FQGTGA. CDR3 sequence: CASSLIAGTAHGYTF.

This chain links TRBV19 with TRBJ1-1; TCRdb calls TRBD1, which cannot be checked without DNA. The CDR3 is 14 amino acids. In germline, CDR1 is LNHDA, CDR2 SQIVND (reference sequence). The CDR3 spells CASSLQALNTEAFF.

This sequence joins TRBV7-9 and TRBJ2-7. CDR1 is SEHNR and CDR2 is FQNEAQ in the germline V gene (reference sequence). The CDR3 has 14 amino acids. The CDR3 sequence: CASSLVASLYEQYF.

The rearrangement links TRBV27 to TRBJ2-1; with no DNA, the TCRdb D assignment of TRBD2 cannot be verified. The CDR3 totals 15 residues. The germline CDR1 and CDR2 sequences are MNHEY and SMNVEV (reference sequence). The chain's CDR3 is CASSLGVASYVEQFF.

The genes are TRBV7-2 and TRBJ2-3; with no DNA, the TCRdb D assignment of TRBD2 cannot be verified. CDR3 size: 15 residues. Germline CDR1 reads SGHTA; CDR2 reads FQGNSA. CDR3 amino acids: CASSLSGAVQDTQYF.